These 26 T cell receptor beta chains originate from one sample sequenced in a study of cytomegalovirus exposure and HLA in healthy donors. PCR involved 60 Vbeta and 13 Jbeta primers. Here immunoSEQ multiplex PCR was the method, and the copy in TCRdb shows in-frame clones only, minus some. The sample comprises about 140,000 clones, 70% to 80% of which are singletons, and about 2.2% rests with the top ten. Sequencing was performed on PBMCs. These receptors were obtained from a woman aged 60-75 years in good health and CMV-seropositive.

This clone has more than one count but fewer than ten. The chain is built from TRBV6-1 and TRBJ2-7; D possibly corresponds to TRBD1 (5 bases). CDR3 size: 12 residues. Germline V gene sequence: CDR1 MNHNS, CDR2 SASEGT. The germline V and J ends were trimmed by 7 bases and 5 bases, with 12 bases remaining between them. The CDR3 is CASKPGSNEQYF. DNA of the CDR3: TGTGCCAGCAAACCAGGGTCAAACGAGCAGTACTTC.

The chain employs TRBV18 and TRBJ1-1; D ambiguous. Trimming cost V 3 bases and J 3 bases, with 8 bases left between them. CDR1 and CDR2 (germline): KGHSH, LQKENI. CDR3 length equals 13 residues. The CDR3 protein is CASSPNQDTEAFF. CDR3 sequence (DNA): TGTGCCAGCTCACCCAACCAGGACACTGAAGCTTTCTTT.

This chain joins TRBV7-3 and TRBJ2-6; D not certain. Germline V lookup: CDR1 SGHTA, CDR2 FQGTGA. This CDR3 region has 16 residues. V was trimmed by 5 bases and J by 0 bases, leaving 11 bases between them. CDR3 in amino acids: CASSPPSGSGANVLTF. As DNA, the CDR3 is TGTGCCAGCAGCCCCCCGTCGGGCTCTGGGGCCAACGTCCTGACTTTC.

V is TRBV28 and J is TRBJ1-2; D is uncertain. Trimming left V 7 bases short and J 5 bases short, with 14 bases between. The CDR3 has 13 amino acids. Per the germline V gene, CDR1 is MDHEN and CDR2 is SYDVKM. The CDR3 is CASIPNTKYGYTF. The DNA for the CDR3 is TGTGCCAGCATTCCAAACACCAAGTATGGCTACACCTTC.

The chain carries TRBV28 and TRBJ2-5; TRBD1 agrees at 9 bases. Germline V gene data show CDR1 as MDHEN and CDR2 as SYDVKM. The V segment lost 7 bases and the J segment 5 bases; nucleotides outside the gene matches: 5. The CDR3 runs 13 residues. The CDR3 reads CASTGTGRETQYF. CDR3 nucleotide sequence: TGTGCCAGCACCGGGACAGGGCGGGAGACCCAGTACTTC.

The gene calls are TRBV6-4 and TRBJ2-7; D may be TRBD1 (5 bases). V was clipped by 3 bases and J by 6 bases, with 18 bases between them. From germline, CDR1 is MRHNA and CDR2 SNTAGT. The CDR3 has 15 residues. CDR3 nucleotide sequence: TGTGCCAGCAGTGAGGTCCTGGGGCTACTAAGCGAGCAGTACTTC. Its protein is CASSEVLGLLSEQYF.

The genes are TRBV29-1 and TRBJ2-1, with 11 nucleotides matching TRBD1. The germline V gene has CDR1 SQVTM and CDR2 ANQGSEA. Germline trimming cut 7 bases from V and 9 bases from J; bases unmatched to any gene: 5. This CDR3 has 12 residues. The CDR3 reads CSGRTGGREQFF. In DNA form, the CDR3 reads TGCAGCGGACGGACAGGGGGCCGTGAGCAGTTCTTC.

The rearrangement joins TRBV5-1 to TRBJ2-2, with 9 bases aligning to TRBD2. J gave up 5 bases and V 5 bases, and 1 base lay outside the gene matches. Germline CDR1 reads SGHRS; CDR2 reads YFSETQ. The CDR3 contains 13 residues. The CDR3 reads CASSLAGTGELFF. The CDR3 nucleotides read TGCGCCAGCAGTCTAGCGGGGACCGGGGAGCTGTTTTTT.

This rearrangement joins TRBV5-1 to TRBJ2-7; 11 nucleotides align to TRBD2. V lost 5 bases and J lost 5; bases outside the gene matches: 9. This CDR3 comprises 15 residues. Germline V CDR1 and CDR2: SGHRS, YFSETQ. The CDR3 nucleotides are TGCGCCAGCAGGCCGACTAGCGGGAAGACCCACGAGCAGTACTTC. Translation: CASRPTSGKTHEQYF. Based on the CDR3 plus reference TRBV5-1 and TRBJ2-7, the full variable domain is KAGVTQTPRYLIKTRGQQVTLSCSPISGHRSVSWYQQTPGQGLQFLFEYFSETQRNKGNFPGRFSGRQFSNSRSEMNVSTLELGDSALYLCASRPTSGKTHEQYFGPGTRLTVT.

Only one count was recorded for this clone. The chain joins TRBV5-6 to TRBJ2-1; 10 positions match TRBD1. Germline CDR1 SGHDT, CDR2 YYEEEE. V shed 3 bases and J 4 bases; nucleotides not matched to a gene: 4. The CDR3 length is 15 residues. The CDR3 bases are TGTGCCAGCAGCTCTGGACAGGGGGGATACAATGAGCAGTTCTTC. It translates to CASSSGQGGYNEQFF.

This chain connects TRBV14 to TRBJ1-1; D unresolved. CDR1 is SGHDN and CDR2 is FVKESK in the germline V gene. This CDR3 spans 13 amino acids. Trimming took off 0 bases at V and 4 bases at J, with 6 bases between the two ends. CDR3 region: CASSQDLRTEAFF. The CDR3 DNA reads TGTGCCAGCAGCCAAGATCTCCGCACTGAAGCTTTCTTT.

The rearrangement uses TRBV6-1 and TRBJ1-5; no firm D call. The CDR3 sequence is 13 residues long. Germline CDR1 reads MNHNS; CDR2 reads SASEGT. The V and J ends lost 0 bases and 9 bases respectively, with 9 bases between them. The CDR3 here is CASSEAEGRPQHF. Here the CDR3 DNA reads TGTGCCAGCAGTGAAGCGGAGGGAAGGCCCCAGCATTTT.

The chain recombines TRBV19 with TRBJ1-1, with 11 positions matching TRBD1. The trim removed 4 bases at V and 5 bases at J, leaving 3 bases unmatched. CDR3 length equals 14 residues. In germline, CDR1 is LNHDA, CDR2 SQIVND (reference sequence). CDR3 loop: CASSTWDRGTEAFF. The CDR3, as DNA: TGTGCCAGTAGTACCTGGGACAGGGGGACTGAAGCTTTCTTT.

This chain joins TRBV10-3 and TRBJ1-1, with 10 bases identical to TRBD1. Trimming took 0 bases from V and 6 from J; bases not matched to a gene: 4. Germline CDR1 ENHRY, CDR2 SYGVKD. The CDR3 contains 15 residues. The DNA for the CDR3 is TGTGCCATCAGTGAGTCGGGGGACAGGGGCGCTGAAGCTTTCTTT. This sequence encodes CAISESGDRGAEAFF.

The V call is TRBV5-4, the J call TRBJ2-7; TRBD1 is a possible D gene (6 bases). Germline V gene sequence: CDR1 SGHNT, CDR2 YYREEE (reference sequence). The CDR3 length is 14 residues. V lost 0 bases and J lost 0, with 7 bases in between. The CDR3 nucleotides are TGTGCCAGCAGCTTGGGACAGGCCTCCTACGAGCAGTACTTC. Its protein is CASSLGQASYEQYF. Supplemented by reference TRBV5-4 and TRBJ2-7, the full variable domain reads ETGVTQSPTHLIKTRGQQVTLRCSSQSGHNTVSWYQQALGQGPQFIFQYYREEENGRGNFPPRFSGLQFPNYSSELNVNALELDDSALYLCASSLGQASYEQYFGPGTRLTVT.

The chain uses TRBV14 and TRBJ2-3, with TRBD2 matching over 10 bases. V gave up 5 bases and J gave up 0 bases; unmatched junction bases: 5. Germline loops: CDR1 SGHDN, CDR2 FVKESK. The CDR3 loop spans 16 amino acids. Here the CDR3 reads CASSGGTSASTDTQYF. The CDR3 DNA sequence: TGTGCCAGCAGCGGTGGGACTAGCGCTAGCACAGATACGCAGTATTTT. The full variable domain, with the rest looked up from reference TRBV14 and TRBJ2-3, is EAGVTQFPSHSVIEKGQTVTLRCDPISGHDNLYWYRRVMGKEIKFLLHFVKESKQDESGMPNNRFLAERTGGTYSTLKVQPAELEDSGVYFCASSGGTSASTDTQYFGPGTRLTVL.

In its sample, this clone was seen a few times. The genes are TRBV7-9 and TRBJ2-7; perhaps TRBD2 as D (6 bases). The CDR3 extends over 13 amino acids. Trimming removed 2 bases at V and 5 bases at J, with 10 bases between. Germline CDR1 SEHNR, CDR2 FQNEAQ (reference sequence). Here the CDR3 DNA reads TGTGCCAGCAGCTTAAGTCTAGCGAACGAGCAGTACTTC. This encodes CASSLSLANEQYF.

V usage is TRBV5-1 and J usage is TRBJ2-6; D is unclear. This CDR3 has 14 residues. Trimming stripped 4 bases from V and 0 bases from J, with 5 bases between. Germline CDR1 is SGHRS and CDR2 is YFSETQ. In nucleotides, the CDR3 is TGCGCCAGCAGCGCTAGCTCTGGGGCCAACGTCCTGACTTTC. Amino acids: CASSASSGANVLTF. The full variable domain, in which reference TRBV5-1 and TRBJ2-6 provide the parts outside the CDR3, is KAGVTQTPRYLIKTRGQQVTLSCSPISGHRSVSWYQQTPGQGLQFLFEYFSETQRNKGNFPGRFSGRQFSNSRSEMNVSTLELGDSALYLCASSASSGANVLTFGAGSRLTVL.

In its sample, this clone was seen once. This sequence joins TRBV2 and TRBJ2-2; a possible D gene is TRBD2 (6 bases). The CDR3 contains 14 residues. V lost 7 bases and J 5 bases, leaving 14 bases between the germline ends. In germline, CDR1 is SNHLY, CDR2 FYNNEI. CDR3 sequence (DNA): TGTGCCAGCAACATCGGGAGCCTAACCGGGGAGCTGTTTTTT. Encoded protein: CASNIGSLTGELFF.

V usage is TRBV5-6 and J usage is TRBJ1-2; D perhaps matches TRBD1 (6 bases). CDR1 SGHDT and CDR2 YYEEEE come from the germline V gene. V lost 4 bases and J 2 bases, leaving 9 bases between the germline ends. The CDR3 totals 13 residues. The CDR3 is CASSQDRNYGYTF. The CDR3 coding sequence is TGTGCCAGCAGCCAAGACAGGAACTATGGCTACACCTTC.

This chain connects TRBV7-3 to TRBJ2-6; 7 bases align to TRBD1. J was trimmed by 6 bases and V by 5 bases; bases with no gene match: 4. The CDR3 loop spans 14 amino acids. The V gene's germline CDR1 is SGHTA and CDR2 FQGTGA. The CDR3 loop is CASSLDRKANVLTF. DNA of the CDR3: TGTGCCAGCAGCCTGGACAGGAAGGCCAACGTCCTGACTTTC. Based on the CDR3 plus reference TRBV7-3 and TRBJ2-6, the full variable domain is GAGVSQTPSNKVTEKGKYVELRCDPISGHTALYWYRQSLGQGPEFLIYFQGTGAADDSGLPNDRFFAVRPEGSVSTLKIQRTERGDSAVYLCASSLDRKANVLTFGAGSRLTVL.

V gene TRBV7-9 combines with J gene TRBJ1-2; D remains unclear. The V gene lost 1 base and the J gene lost 5 bases, with 11 bases spanning the gap. The germline V gene encodes CDR1 SEHNR and CDR2 FQNEAQ (reference sequence). This CDR3 region has 14 residues. The CDR3 nucleotides are TGTGCCAGCAGCTTAGTATCTGTTCCTTATGGCTACACCTTC. Translation: CASSLVSVPYGYTF.

The V and J genes are TRBV11-2 and TRBJ2-3; TRBD1 aligns across 8 bases. The CDR3 runs 15 residues. CDR1 SGHAT and CDR2 FQNNGV come from the germline V gene. Trimming took 3 bases from V and 3 from J; bases not matched to a gene: 5. The DNA of the CDR3 is TGTGCCAGCAGCTTGACAGGGGCTAGGACAGATACGCAGTATTTT. This translates into CASSLTGARTDTQYF.

The J gene is TRBJ2-2, the V gene TRBV6-1, with TRBD1 matching 9 bases. The V segment lost 4 bases and the J segment 3 bases; nucleotides outside the gene matches: 9. There are 17 residues in the CDR3. The V gene's germline CDR1 is MNHNS and CDR2 SASEGT. CDR3 region: CASSGTRGTGYTGELFF. The CDR3 DNA follows: TGTGCCAGCAGTGGAACGCGCGGGACAGGGTACACCGGGGAGCTGTTTTTT.

V usage is TRBV14 and J usage is TRBJ2-4, with TRBD2 matching over 7 bases. Germline V gene data show CDR1 as SGHDN and CDR2 as FVKESK. V was clipped by 4 bases and J by 3 bases; unmatched bases: 12. The CDR3 loop spans 17 amino acids. CDR3 loop: CASSPGWREMGKNIQYF. CDR3 in DNA: TGTGCCAGCAGCCCCGGATGGCGGGAGATGGGCAAAAACATTCAGTACTTC.

The rearrangement uses TRBV10-1 and TRBJ2-3, with D perhaps matching TRBD1 (6 bases). Between the trimmed V and J ends, which lost 5 bases and 1 base, there was a span of 10 bases. The CDR3 runs 14 residues. Germline-derived CDR1 and CDR2 are WNHNN and SYGVQD (reference sequence). CDR3 nucleotides: TGCGCCAGCAGTTCAGGGGAACGCACAGATACGCAGTATTTT. Protein sequence: CASSSGERTDTQYF.